This TCR beta chain was recorded in a study of CD8+CD57+ T cells in acquired aplastic anemia. Study overall: Isolated CD4+ and CD8+ cells, once sorted, yielded DNA averaging roughly 3.2 ug. Healthy donor sequencing depth: around 10 million CD4+, roughly 11 million CD8+ reads. Overall study findings and caveats: The CD8+ Simpson's diversity of patients and controls was not significantly different. Patients had around 30 CD8+ CDR3 sequences in common with controls (the shared set).

The template used for profiling TCR beta VDJ and CDR3 was genomic DNA. TCRdb re-analysed the reads in MiXCR, keeping a single row per CDR3 protein. The sample carries about 400,000 distinct CDR3 sequences, roughly 68% recorded once. This clonotype was observed a few times. Its cognate antigen is unknown. Germline CDR1 is SEHNR and CDR2 is FQNEAQ (reference sequence). The CDR3 runs to 16 residues. Trimming removed 0 bases at V and 0 bases at J, with 10 bases between. The rearrangement links TRBV7-9 to TRBJ2-3; D gene ambiguous. The origin of this receptor is a human donor in good health, serving as a control. What was sequenced was sorted CD4+, CD8+, or CD8+CD57+ T cells (not recorded which) from PBMCs. CDR3 protein: CASSLAVLVSTDTQYF. The CDR3 bases are TGTGCCAGCAGCTTAGCGGTATTGGTTAGCACAGATACGCAGTATTTT.